The sequence of this T cell receptor beta chain was determined in a study of graft-versus-host responses after intestinal transplantation. Background on the study: All of the recipients had induction that used anti-thymocyte globulin, then tacrolimus and steroids for around three years. Study outcomes and limitations: Patients with graft-donor T cell macrochimerism had high graft-versus-host to host-versus-graft clonal ratios in allografts.

Note on this clone: No antigen is known for it.

Using immunoSEQ multiplex PCR, the repertoire was profiled, and TCRdb retains in-frame clones only, with some absent. The sample records about 130,000 clones, more than 80% being singletons. The TCR sequence derives from a human donor who received an intestinal transplant. Sample: unstimulated CD4+ T cells sorted from spleen or lymph node cells, taken before intestinal transplant.

As DNA, the CDR3 is TGTGCCAGCAGCTGGAGCGGGATATTCACAGATACGCAGTATTTT. The encoded protein is CASSWSGIFTDTQYF. This chain joins TRBV5-4 and TRBJ2-3; 7 bases map to TRBD2. This CDR3 is 15 amino acids long. Germline-derived CDR1 and CDR2 are SGHNT and YYREEE (reference sequence). J gave up 2 bases and V 3 bases, and 6 bases lay outside the gene matches.